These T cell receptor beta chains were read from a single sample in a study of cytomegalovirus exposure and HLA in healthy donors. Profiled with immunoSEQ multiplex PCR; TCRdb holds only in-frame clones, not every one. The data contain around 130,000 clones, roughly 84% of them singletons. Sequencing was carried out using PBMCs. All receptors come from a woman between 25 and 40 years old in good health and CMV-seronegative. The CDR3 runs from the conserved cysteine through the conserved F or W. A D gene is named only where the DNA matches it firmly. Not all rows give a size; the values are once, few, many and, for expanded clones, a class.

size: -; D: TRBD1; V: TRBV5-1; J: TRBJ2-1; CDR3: CASSSGQGHNEQFF; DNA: TGCGCCAGCAGCTCAGGACAGGGTCACAATGAGCAGTTCTTC
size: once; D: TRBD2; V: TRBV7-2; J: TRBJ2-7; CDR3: CASSSGLAGQEQYF; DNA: TGTGCCAGCAGCTCCGGACTAGCGGGGCAAGAGCAGTACTTC
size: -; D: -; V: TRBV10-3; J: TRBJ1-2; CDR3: CAIRDYSDGYTF; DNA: TGTGCCATCCGGGATTATTCGGATGGCTACACCTTC
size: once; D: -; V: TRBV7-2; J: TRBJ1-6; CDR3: CASSSRGAGNNSPLHF; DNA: TGTGCCAGCAGCTCCCGGGGGGCGGGAAATAATTCACCCCTCCACTTT
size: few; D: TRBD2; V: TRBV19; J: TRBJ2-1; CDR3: CASTSGGAYEQFF; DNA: TGTGCCAGTACTAGCGGGGGGGCCTATGAGCAGTTCTTC
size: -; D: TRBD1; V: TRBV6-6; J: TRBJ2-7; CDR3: CASNRDSSYEQYF; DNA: TGTGCCAGCAACCGGGACAGTAGCTACGAGCAGTACTTC
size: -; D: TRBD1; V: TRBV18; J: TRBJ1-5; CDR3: CASSQQGANQPQHF; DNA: TGTGCCAGCTCACAACAGGGGGCAAATCAGCCCCAGCATTTT
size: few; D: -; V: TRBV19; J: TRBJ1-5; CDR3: CASSIRAGRDQPQHF; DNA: TGTGCCAGTAGTATCAGGGCAGGGAGGGATCAGCCCCAGCATTTT
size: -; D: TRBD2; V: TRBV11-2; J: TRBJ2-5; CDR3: CASRVSGVETQYF; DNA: TGTGCCAGCAGGGTTAGCGGGGTAGAGACCCAGTACTTC
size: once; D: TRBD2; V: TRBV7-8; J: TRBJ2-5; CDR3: CASSRGLAKETQYF; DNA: TGTGCCAGCAGCAGGGGACTAGCGAAGGAGACCCAGTACTTC
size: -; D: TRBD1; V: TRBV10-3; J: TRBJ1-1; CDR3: CAIRGRQGDTEAFF; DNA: TGTGCCATCAGGGGACGACAGGGGGACACTGAAGCTTTCTTT
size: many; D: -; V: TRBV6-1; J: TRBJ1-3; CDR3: CASSSLNTIYF; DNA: TGTGCCAGCAGCTCTTTAAACACCATATATTTT
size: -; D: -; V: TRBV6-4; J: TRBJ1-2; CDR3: CASSRQAGAYYGYTF; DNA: TGTGCCAGCTCCCGACAGGCAGGCGCCTACTATGGCTACACCTTC
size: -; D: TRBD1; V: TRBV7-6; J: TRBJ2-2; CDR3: CASSSGTGGSGELFF; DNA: TGTGCCAGCAGCTCCGGGACAGGGGGCTCCGGGGAGCTGTTTTTT
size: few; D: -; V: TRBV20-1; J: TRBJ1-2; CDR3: CSLMGAHGYTF; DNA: TGCAGTTTAATGGGGGCGCATGGCTACACCTTC
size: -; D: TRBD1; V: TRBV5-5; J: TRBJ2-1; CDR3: CASRQGVVEQFF; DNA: TGTGCCAGCAGACAGGGGGTGGTTGAGCAGTTCTTC
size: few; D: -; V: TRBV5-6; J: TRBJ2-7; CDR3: CASSQRDNPYEQYF; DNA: TGTGCCAGCAGCCAGAGGGACAATCCCTACGAGCAGTACTTC
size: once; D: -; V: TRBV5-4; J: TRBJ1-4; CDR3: CASSPRSATNEKLFF; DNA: TGTGCCAGCAGCCCTCGTTCCGCAACTAATGAAAAACTGTTTTTT
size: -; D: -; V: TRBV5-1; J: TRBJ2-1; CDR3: CASSLSTPGYGSYNEQFF; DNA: TGCGCCAGCAGCCTATCCACCCCGGGGTACGGGTCCTACAATGAGCAGTTCTTC
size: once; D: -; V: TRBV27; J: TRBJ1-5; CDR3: CASSQRSDNQPQHF; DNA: TGTGCCAGCAGTCAGCGAAGTGACAATCAGCCCCAGCATTTT
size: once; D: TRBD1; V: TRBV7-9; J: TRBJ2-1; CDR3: CASSLGTGSYNEQFF; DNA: TGTGCCAGCAGCTTAGGGACAGGCTCCTACAATGAGCAGTTCTTC
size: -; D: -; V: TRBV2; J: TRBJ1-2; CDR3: CASSAGTPSLTMGYTF; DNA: TGTGCCAGCAGTGCCGGGACACCGTCCCTAACTATGGGCTACACCTTC
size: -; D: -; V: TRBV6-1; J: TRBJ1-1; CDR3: CASSDTGIATEAFF; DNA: TGTGCCAGCAGTGATACCGGGATCGCCACTGAAGCTTTCTTT
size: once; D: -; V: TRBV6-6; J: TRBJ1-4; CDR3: CASREGNEKLFF; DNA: TGTGCCAGTCGGGAGGGCAATGAAAAACTGTTTTTT
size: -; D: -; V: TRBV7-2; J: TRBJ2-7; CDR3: CASSLFGGDREYF; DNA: TGTGCCAGCAGCTTATTCGGGGGGGACAGAGAGTACTTC
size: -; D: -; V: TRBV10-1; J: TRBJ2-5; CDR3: CASSESGGGVQETQYF; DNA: TGCGCCAGCAGTGAGTCCGGAGGAGGGGTTCAAGAGACCCAGTACTTC
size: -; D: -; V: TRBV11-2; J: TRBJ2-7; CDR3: CASSPSPYEQYF; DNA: TGTGCCAGCAGCCCATCCCCCTACGAGCAGTACTTC
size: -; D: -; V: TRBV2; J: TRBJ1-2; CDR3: CASSQVNYGYTF; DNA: TGTGCCAGCAGTCAGGTTAACTATGGCTACACCTTC
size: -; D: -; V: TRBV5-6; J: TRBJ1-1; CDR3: CASSFGMNTEAFF; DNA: TGTGCCAGCAGCTTCGGGATGAACACTGAAGCTTTCTTT
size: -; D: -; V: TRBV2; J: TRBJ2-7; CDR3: CACRVNSYEQYF; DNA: TGTGCCTGCCGGGTCAACTCCTACGAGCAGTACTTC
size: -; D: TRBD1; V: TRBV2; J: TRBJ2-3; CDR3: CASSDATGGTDTQYF; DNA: TGTGCCAGCAGTGACGCGACAGGGGGGACAGATACGCAGTATTTT
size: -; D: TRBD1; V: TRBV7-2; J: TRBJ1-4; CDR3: CASSPQQGKGEKLFF; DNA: TGTGCCAGCAGCCCACAACAGGGGAAGGGTGAAAAACTGTTTTTT
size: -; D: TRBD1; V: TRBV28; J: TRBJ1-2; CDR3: CASRPNGRGPNYGYTF; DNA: TGTGCCAGCAGACCGAATGGCAGGGGGCCAAACTATGGCTACACCTTC
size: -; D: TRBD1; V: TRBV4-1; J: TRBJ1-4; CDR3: CASSQEKGQRNEKLFF; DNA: TGCGCCAGCAGCCAAGAAAAGGGACAGAGAAATGAAAAACTGTTTTTT
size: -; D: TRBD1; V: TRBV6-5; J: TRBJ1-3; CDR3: CASSYGRAGGGNTIYF; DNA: TGTGCCAGCAGTTACGGCAGGGCAGGGGGTGGAAACACCATATATTTT
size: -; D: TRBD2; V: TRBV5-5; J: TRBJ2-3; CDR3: CASSPGLAPHTDTQYF; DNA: TGTGCCAGCAGCCCTGGACTAGCTCCCCACACAGATACGCAGTATTTT
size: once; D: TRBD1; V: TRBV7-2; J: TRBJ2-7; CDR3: CASTQTGGGTEQYF; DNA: TGTGCCAGCACCCAAACAGGGGGAGGAACCGAGCAGTACTTC